Each of the 4 T cell receptor beta chains below was sequenced from the same sample in a study of tumor and adjacent non-tumor tissue in lung cancer. This sample's RNA came from whole unsorted tissue. TCRbeta libraries were built with three rounds of nested PCR, modified from ARM-PCR. TCRdb re-derived calls from the multiplex PCR reads in MiXCR, one entry per CDR3 protein. The table includes about 75,000 distinct CDR3 sequences, 77% detected once. The sample was lung tumor tissue. The receptors shown here come from a woman in her forties or fifties with non-small cell lung cancer.

The chain joins TRBV6-4 to TRBJ2-3; TRBD1 might be the D (6 bases). V was clipped by 10 bases and J by 3 bases, with 20 bases between them. Germline CDR1 and CDR2: MRHNA and SNTAGT. The CDR3 covers 15 residues. DNA of the CDR3: TGTGCCATCAGCTCCGGGTTAGGGGGTACAGATACGCAGTATTTT. This codes for CAISSGLGGTDTQYF.

As concerns this clonotype: Without the conserved terminal phenylalanine or tryptophan, this CDR3 likely stems from a read error. The V and J genes are TRBV11-3 and TRBJ1-2; D remains unclear. This CDR3 is 12 amino acids long. Per germline, CDR1 SGHNT and CDR2 YENEEA. Trimming took off 10 bases at V and 7 bases at J, with 16 bases between the two ends. DNA of the CDR3: TGTGCCACCAAGACGGCTTGCTGTGGCTACACCCTC. Encoded protein: CATKTACCGYTL.

This clonotype was detected many times. This chain's CDR3 is CASSSAPGQLEKLFF. For the CDR3, the DNA is TGTGCCAGCAGCTCGGCCCCGGGACAGCTTGAAAAACTGTTTTTT. This sequence joins TRBV7-9 and TRBJ1-4; 7 positions match TRBD1. CDR3 length: 15 amino acids. CDR1 is SEHNR, CDR2 FQNEAQ, per germline (reference sequence). V trimming: 4 bases; J trimming: 7 bases; junction bases outside the gene matches: 9.

Regarding this clonotype: Since no conserved phenylalanine or tryptophan closes the CDR3, a read error is the likely cause. The genes are TRBV6-2 or TRBV6-3 and TRBJ2-4; tentative D call: TRBD1 (6 bases). The CDR3 contains 14 residues. Germline V lookup: CDR1 MNHEY, CDR2 SVGEGT. The CDR3 protein is CVSSADVQGNIQYL. CDR3 coding DNA: TGTGTCAGCAGCGCGGACGTACAGGGAAACATTCAGTACTTA.